This passage covers 8 T cell receptor beta chains from one sample sequenced in a study of OX40 agonist ivuxolimab in advanced cancers. Sequencing used immunoSEQ multiplex PCR; TCRdb keeps in-frame clones, though not all of them. The table records 25,000 to 35,000 clones, around 85% of them present only once. The specimen was CD4+ or CD8+ T cells sorted from blood, collected in a trial of the OX40 agonist ivuxolimab. The receptor set was obtained from an adult with an advanced solid tumor such as melanoma, head and neck, liver or kidney cancer.

The chain carries TRBV13 and TRBJ2-7; D remains unclear. Trimming removed 4 bases from V and 0 bases from J, with 4 bases in between. Germline-derived CDR1 and CDR2 are PRHDT and FYEKMQ (reference sequence). CDR3 length: 12 amino acids. This chain's CDR3 is CASSSSSYEQYF. DNA for the CDR3: TGTGCCAGCAGCTCCTCCTCCTACGAGCAGTACTTC.

The chain recombines TRBV7-9 with TRBJ1-1; D is perhaps TRBD1 (6 bases). The CDR3 contains 14 residues. Trimming removed 3 bases at V and 1 base at J, with 9 bases between. Per germline, CDR1 SEHNR and CDR2 FQNEAQ (reference sequence). As DNA, the CDR3 is TGTGCCAGCAGCTTTGGACAGAGGAACACTGAAGCTTTCTTT. This sequence encodes CASSFGQRNTEAFF. Complete variable domain (other parts from reference TRBV7-9 and TRBJ1-1): DTGVSQNPRHKITKRGQNVTFRCDPISEHNRLYWYRQTLGQGPEFLTYFQNEAQLEKSRLLSDRFSAERPKGSFSTLEIQRTEQGDSAMYLCASSFGQRNTEAFFGQGTRLTVV.

This clone was recorded once. V gene TRBV7-8 combines with J gene TRBJ2-1; D ambiguous. Trimming stripped 3 bases from V and 5 bases from J, with 5 bases between. Germline values: CDR1 SGHVS, CDR2 FQNEAQ. CDR3 length: 12 amino acids. CDR3 in amino acids: CASSFRNNEQFF. CDR3 coding DNA: TGTGCCAGCAGCTTCCGGAACAATGAGCAGTTCTTC.

This clone has only a few counts. V gene TRBV2 combines with J gene TRBJ1-5; a possible D gene is TRBD1 (5 bases). Germline values: CDR1 SNHLY, CDR2 FYNNEI. The CDR3 length is 16 residues. Trimming cost V 8 bases and J 7 bases, with 24 bases left between them. CDR3 loop: CASRSFGGGAQQPQHF. The CDR3 DNA reads as TGTGCCAGCCGAAGTTTCGGGGGAGGGGCCCAGCAGCCCCAGCATTTT.

V and J are TRBV29-1 and TRBJ2-3; 9 nucleotides line up with TRBD2. Trimming cost V 0 bases and J 6 bases; bases outside gene matches: 7. The CDR3 contains 15 residues. Germline V lookup: CDR1 SQVTM, CDR2 ANQGSEA. This CDR3 is CSVEEGRTSDDTQYF. The DNA of the CDR3 is TGCAGCGTTGAAGAAGGCCGGACTAGCGATGATACGCAGTATTTT.

The chain employs TRBV4-1 and TRBJ2-1, with 7 positions matching TRBD1. V was clipped by 1 base and J by 6 bases; unmatched bases: 6. Germline CDR1 reads MGHRA; CDR2 reads YSYEKL. CDR3 length: 15 amino acids. The CDR3 DNA reads TGCGCCAGCAGCCAAGTCTTCCCAGGGGGCAATGAGCAGTTCTTC. Its translation is CASSQVFPGGNEQFF.

This chain's CDR3 is CAWSRQGMNTEAFF. In DNA form, the CDR3 reads TGTGCCTGGAGTCGACAGGGAATGAACACTGAAGCTTTCTTT. V gene TRBV30 combines with J gene TRBJ1-1; 7 positions match TRBD1. The V segment lost 2 bases and the J segment 0 bases; nucleotides outside the gene matches: 3. CDR3 size: 14 residues. Germline CDR1 is GTSNPN and CDR2 is SVGIG (reference sequence).

This chain connects TRBV5-1 to TRBJ2-1, with D unclear. Germline CDR1 reads SGHRS; CDR2 reads YFSETQ. V was trimmed by 0 bases and J by 10 bases, leaving 5 bases between them. The CDR3 spans 11 residues. The CDR3 reads CASSLAWEQFF. CDR3 nucleotide sequence: TGCGCCAGCAGCTTGGCGTGGGAGCAGTTCTTC.